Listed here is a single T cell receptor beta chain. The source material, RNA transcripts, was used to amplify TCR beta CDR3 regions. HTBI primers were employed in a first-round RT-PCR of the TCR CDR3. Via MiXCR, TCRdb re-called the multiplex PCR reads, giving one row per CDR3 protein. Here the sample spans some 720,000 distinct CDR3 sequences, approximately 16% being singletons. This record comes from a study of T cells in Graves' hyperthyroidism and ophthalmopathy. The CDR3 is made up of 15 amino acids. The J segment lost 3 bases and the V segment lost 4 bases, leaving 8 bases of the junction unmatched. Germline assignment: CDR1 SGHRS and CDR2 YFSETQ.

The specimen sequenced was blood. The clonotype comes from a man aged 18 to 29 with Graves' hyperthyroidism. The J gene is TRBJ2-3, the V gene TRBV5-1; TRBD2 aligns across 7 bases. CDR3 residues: CASSVGAGDTDTQYF. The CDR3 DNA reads TGCGCCAGCAGCGTTGGGGCGGGAGATACAGATACGCAGTATTTT.